What follows are 10 T cell receptor beta chains derived from one specimen sequenced in a study of CD8+ T cells in alopecia areata. Extraction of RNA preceded its reverse transcription into cDNA, which served as the sequencing template. Sequenced by immunoSEQ multiplex PCR; TCRdb stores in-frame clones only, minus some. The table records about 99,000 clones, approximately 60% of them present only once. Sequenced material: CD4+ T cells sorted from blood. These receptors were collected from a human donor in good health.

This clone came up a few times. The rearrangement uses TRBV7-8 and TRBJ1-6, with 7 bases that match TRBD1. With V trimmed by 5 bases and J by 5 bases, 9 bases remained unmatched. The CDR3 is made up of 16 amino acids. Germline CDR1 is SGHVS and CDR2 is FQNEAQ. CDR3 nucleotides: TGTGCCAGCAGCGCAGGGGGGCAGGGACATAATTCACCCCTCCACTTT. This translates into CASSAGGQGHNSPLHF.

A single count supports this clone. The CDR3 nucleotides read TGCGCCAGCAGCCAAGTGCGGGACAGCACTGGTGAGCAGTTCTTC. Translation: CASSQVRDSTGEQFF. This chain links TRBV4-3 with TRBJ2-1; possibly TRBD1 for D (7 bases). The ends were cut back, 1 base at V and 9 bases at J, with 16 bases in the middle. This CDR3 region has 15 residues. In germline, CDR1 is LGHNA, CDR2 YSLEER.

The J gene is TRBJ2-1, the V gene TRBV11-2; D gene uncertain. V shed 1 base and J shed 8 bases, with 9 bases lying between them. The CDR3 loop spans 13 amino acids. Germline CDR1 SGHAT, CDR2 FQNNGV. In DNA form, the CDR3 reads TGTGCCAGCAGCTTAGGAGTCGGCTATGAGCAGTTCTTC. It is translated as CASSLGVGYEQFF.

Here the CDR3 DNA reads TGTGCCCGAACACGGGCGTCCACCTCCTACAATGAGCAGTTCTTC. Amino acid sequence: CARTRASTSYNEQFF. The genes are TRBV30 and TRBJ2-1, with D unclear. Deletions cut 8 bases from V and 0 bases from J, with 17 bases between. The CDR3 runs 15 residues. Germline loops: CDR1 GTSNPN, CDR2 SVGIG (reference sequence).

This sequence joins TRBV29-1 and TRBJ1-2; TRBD1 matches 7 bases. The CDR3 totals 11 residues. Germline V gene sequence: CDR1 SQVTM, CDR2 ANQGSEA. The J segment lost 8 bases and the V segment lost 4 bases, leaving 4 bases of the junction unmatched. CDR3 residues: CSVVGGGGYTF. Written as DNA, the CDR3 is TGCAGCGTTGTAGGAGGGGGCGGCTACACCTTC.

The chain is built from TRBV7-9 and TRBJ2-5; TRBD2 is a possible D gene (6 bases). This CDR3 is built from 15 residues. CDR1 and CDR2 from the germline V gene are SEHNR and FQNEAQ (reference sequence). V dropped 0 bases and J dropped 2 bases, with 10 bases sitting between them. DNA of the CDR3: TGTGCCAGCAGCTTAGCGCTAGGGACTCAAGAGACCCAGTACTTC. Encoded protein: CASSLALGTQETQYF.

The gene calls are TRBV18 and TRBJ2-5, with TRBD2 as a possible D gene (6 bases). Trimming removed 4 bases at V and 1 base at J, with 7 bases between. The germline V gene encodes CDR1 KGHSH and CDR2 LQKENI. There are 13 residues in the CDR3. DNA of the CDR3: TGTGCCAGCTCACTTAGCGGCCAAGAGACCCAGTACTTC. Its translation: CASSLSGQETQYF.

V is TRBV2 and J is TRBJ1-5; D unresolved. The CDR3 runs 16 residues. Germline V gene lookup returns CDR1 SNHLY and CDR2 FYNNEI. The V end was cut by 3 bases, the J end by 0 bases, with 12 bases between. The CDR3 DNA reads TGTGCCAGCAGTGACTATGGACCCAATAGCAATCAGCCCCAGCATTTT. This codes for CASSDYGPNSNQPQHF.

This rearrangement joins TRBV29-1 to TRBJ1-2, with 9 bases aligning to TRBD1. V lost 6 bases to trimming and J lost 4 bases; unmatched junction nucleotides: 9. The CDR3 is 14 amino acids. The germline V gene encodes CDR1 SQVTM and CDR2 ANQGSEA. The CDR3 spells CSVSRDRATYGYTF. In DNA, the CDR3 is TGCAGCGTCTCCCGGGACAGGGCAACCTATGGCTACACCTTC.

V and J are TRBV29-1 and TRBJ1-2; TRBD1 aligns across 9 bases. Per the germline V gene, CDR1 is SQVTM and CDR2 is ANQGSEA. After removal of 2 bases from V and 7 bases from J, the junction contained 2 bases not matched to a gene. This CDR3 has 12 residues. The CDR3, as DNA: TGCAGCGTTGAAAGACAGGGGGTTGGCTACACCTTC. The encoded protein is CSVERQGVGYTF.